The subject of this entry is one T cell receptor (beta chain). Germline CDR1 is SGDLS and CDR2 is YYNGEE. V dropped 4 bases and J dropped 4; count of bases not matched to a gene: 14. CDR3 length equals 17 residues. As originally analysed: Estimation of nucleated cell counts relied on the amplification of reference gene primers. Sequencing used immunoSEQ multiplex PCR; TCRdb keeps in-frame clones, though not all of them. Clone size and the V and J calls come from that table; the DNA yielded D and trimming. The data hold about 380,000 clones, with around 84% observed a single time. The data were obtained in a study of blood T cell repertoires in COVID-19. Across the study: Samples came from the United States, Italy and Spain, spanning acute and convalescent COVID-19. PBMCs, B-cell-depleted T cells, or T cells were the source of the cDNA or gDNA that made up the material.

This rearrangement joins TRBV9 to TRBJ2-1; TRBD2 aligns across 7 bases. The sequence was obtained from a human donor with acute or convalescent COVID-19. The donor label of this sample is uncertain. The material sequenced was peripheral blood. The DNA for the CDR3 is TGTGCCAGCAGCCCCCATCTCTGGGCGGGGGAATACAATGAGCAGTTCTTC. It translates to CASSPHLWAGEYNEQFF.